This record covers a single T cell receptor beta chain. This clonotype was recorded many times. The clone's antigen remains unknown. No clone much larger than this one lies a single base away; base qualities are absent. From the cysteine up to the phenylalanine, the CDR3 has a length of 16 residues. The DNA shown is the 48-base CDR3, in frame from base 1. V loses 0 bases, J loses 0 bases, and the germline ends lie 15 bases apart. CDR1 and CDR2, looked up from the germline V gene (reference sequence), are GTSNPN and SVGIG. Stable Graves' hyperthyroidism was defined as no progression to ophthalmopathy during 18 months of follow-up. Hyperthyroidism patients were aged 18 to 65 years and newly diagnosed, with disease duration of less than 2 months. Any patient with an uncontrolled infection, another autoimmune disease, pregnancy or lactation was excluded. Clinical symptoms, serum thyroxine and TRAb, thyroid ultrasound, and orbital computed tomography formed the basis for the diagnoses. PBMCs were separated from around 9.1 ml of fresh peripheral blood using Ficoll-Paque density gradient centrifugation. Trizol reagent was used to extract total RNA, and RNA quality was then checked on an Agilent 2100 Bioanalyzer.

These data originate in a study of T cells in Graves' hyperthyroidism and ophthalmopathy (dated by TCRdb to 2018 to 2020). Background for the entire study: Peripheral blood samples were taken at initial diagnosis, before any treatment was given. The 100 discovery patients were randomly split 7:3 into training and test sets. TCR Vbeta CDR3 sequencing of 120 to 150 peripheral blood samples (over 40 ophthalmopathy, roughly 72 hyperthyroidism and roughly 17 progressor patients) is reported in the paper. Following sampling, methimazole starting at 30 mg daily was given to hyperthyroidism patients, and high-dose intravenous methylprednisolone was given to ophthalmopathy patients. An independent validation cohort of around 19 hyperthyroidism patients and 17 patients who later progressed to ophthalmopathy tested prospective prediction of ophthalmopathy. TCR V-J signatures able to tell the groups apart were searched for in a discovery cohort of 100 or so patients, of whom roughly 42 had Graves' ophthalmopathy and 57 had stable Graves' hyperthyroidism. In several Graves' hyperthyroidism patients, the study also compared T-cell repertoires from thyroid tissue with T-cell repertoires from blood. What the work shows at the level of the full study, not this receptor alone: Blood samples also contained most of the expanded thyroid clonotypes (frequency above 0.001), which suggests that blood repertoires may reflect thyroid immune responses. A 13 V-J signature model separated ophthalmopathy from stable hyperthyroidism, with around 88% sensitivity and roughly 81% specificity in cross-validation and 80%/75% in testing. In validation, the model predicted progression to ophthalmopathy a median of around six months before onset, with 65% to 71% sensitivity and nearly 75% specificity. Sample size was not statistically predetermined, and blinding of investigators to group allocation was not performed.

The TCR beta CDR3 regions were amplified from the RNA transcripts. A first-round RT-PCR of the TCR CDR3 used the HTBI primer set with the Qiagen OneStep RT-PCR kit. Libraries were constructed in a second round of multiplex PCR, after which size selection and purification were performed. The libraries were sequenced on an Illumina HiSeq2000 using paired-end 100 bp reads. Per the authors' processing: SOAPnuke was used to process the raw data, with reads discarded if the reads contained adapters or uncalled bases, had a mean Phred below 15, or lacked an exact constant-primer or identifier match. COPE v1.2.5 was used to merge high-quality paired reads, and clonotypes were defined as unique nucleotide sequences. MiTCR v1.1 was used to align the clonotypes against IMGT TRBV, TRBD and TRBJ reference segments. Only V-J combinations with frequency above 0.0001, covering about 99% of repertoires, were analysed. The TCS score was defined as the ratio of F50 (clonal expansion) to E x V (chaos), calculated using BLOSUM62-based TCRdist between CDR3 peptides within each V-J. Welch's t-statistics and random forest reduced fewer than 550 V-J features to roughly 13, which were used in a naive Bayes classifier (R e1071). The raw public reads went through TCRdb reprocessing: fastp at Q25, MiXCR clone calling, in-frame beta chains kept. Rows matching on CDR3 protein sequence are summarized as one entry with the most common DNA and genes. The V and J calls, along with clone size, are taken from TCRdb and not from the paper's own processing. This sample lists under 650,000 distinct CDR3 sequences; under 20% were detected once. The ten top clones hold 3.8% of the sample.

Sequenced: blood. The sequence is built from TRBV30 and TRBJ2-7, with a tentative D gene TRBD2 over 5 matching bases. The receptor comes from a woman younger than 45 with Graves' hyperthyroidism. The CDR3: CAWSVTRTGISYEQYF. The base sequence is TGTGCCTGGAGTGTAACGCGGACGGGGATCTCCTACGAGCAGTACTTC.